This T cell receptor beta chain was profiled in a study of blood T cell repertoires in COVID-19. As for the study in general: COVID-19 samples collected from the United States, Italy and Spain covered acute and convalescent phases. In each case, the material was cDNA or gDNA derived from T cells, B-cell-depleted T cells, or PBMCs.

There are 14 residues in the CDR3. Germline loops: CDR1 MNHEY, CDR2 SVGAGI. J gave up 2 bases and V 6 bases, and 4 bases lay outside the gene matches. In the authors' workflow: Estimates of nucleated cell counts were drawn from the amplification of reference gene primers. Sequencing was performed with immunoSEQ multiplex PCR; in TCRdb, only in-frame clones are kept and a portion is missing. Clone size and V and J calls were adopted from that table, with D and trimming inferred from the DNA. The sample shows around 100,000 clones, more than 75% of them seen only once. This chain links TRBV6-5 with TRBJ2-7, with 10 bases matching TRBD2. Material: peripheral blood. The source of this sequence is a human donor in a cohort sampled during active COVID-19. The CDR3 DNA reads as TGTGCCAGCAGCTGGACTAGCGGACCCTACGAGCAGTACTTC. It translates to CASSWTSGPYEQYF.